A single sample is the source of the 20 T cell receptor beta chains below, sequenced in a study of blood T cell repertoires in COVID-19. Sequenced by immunoSEQ multiplex PCR; TCRdb stores in-frame clones only, minus some. The sample lists 130,000 or so clones, about 88% occurring once. Sequenced material: peripheral blood. The receptor source for this set is a woman of 80 years or more with acute or convalescent COVID-19.

The chain employs TRBV7-2 and TRBJ2-7, with D maybe TRBD2 (6 bases). The CDR3 is 14 residues long. V lost 8 bases and J 4 bases, leaving 18 bases between the germline ends. Germline assignment: CDR1 SGHTA and CDR2 FQGNSA. The CDR3 loop reads CASAGTQVGYEQYF. CDR3 sequence (DNA): TGTGCCAGCGCTGGGACTCAAGTGGGTTACGAGCAGTACTTC.

This chain links TRBV7-9 with TRBJ2-2, with D possibly TRBD2 on 6 matching bases. Germline V gives CDR1 SEHNR, CDR2 FQNEAQ (reference sequence). This CDR3 is 15 amino acids long. Trimming removed 3 bases at V and 4 bases at J, with 12 bases between. DNA for the CDR3: TGTGCCAGCAGCTTCCCGGGACTCTTCACCGGGGAGCTGTTTTTT. Translating gives CASSFPGLFTGELFF.

The table lists this clone with a count of one. The rearrangement uses TRBV19 and TRBJ2-5, with TRBD2 identical over 8 bases. CDR1 LNHDA and CDR2 SQIVND come from the germline V gene (reference sequence). The CDR3 is made up of 14 amino acids. The J segment lost 5 bases and the V segment lost 6 bases, leaving 8 bases of the junction unmatched. DNA of the CDR3: TGTGCCAGTAGGGATGGACTAGCTCGGGAGACCCAGTACTTC. It yields the protein CASRDGLARETQYF.

V gene TRBV9 combines with J gene TRBJ2-7; the match to TRBD1 covers 8 bases. Germline V gene lookup returns CDR1 SGDLS and CDR2 YYNGEE. Trimming at V came to 4 bases and at J to 0 bases, leaving 3 bases not matched to a gene. This CDR3 has 14 amino acids. Written as DNA, the CDR3 is TGTGCCAGCAGCCCGACAGGGGCCTCCTACGAGCAGTACTTC. Translation gives CASSPTGASYEQYF.

The V gene is TRBV5-1, the J gene TRBJ2-5; TRBD2 aligns across 8 bases. The CDR3 has 17 residues. Losses at the gene ends were 0 bases for V and 7 bases for J; bases not matched to a gene: 14. Germline values: CDR1 SGHRS, CDR2 YFSETQ. The CDR3 DNA reads as TGCGCCAGCAGCTTGGAGGAGGCGGGGGGCGGTATTGGGACCCAGTACTTC. This encodes CASSLEEAGGGIGTQYF.

The J gene is TRBJ1-4, the V gene TRBV6-5; a possible D gene is TRBD1 (6 bases). Germline assignment: CDR1 MNHEY and CDR2 SVGAGI. CDR3 length: 14 residues. V lost 0 bases, J lost 8 bases, and 10 bases lay in between. The CDR3 spells CASSYSGGKEKLFF. As DNA, the CDR3 is TGTGCCAGCAGTTACTCAGGGGGAAAGGAAAAACTGTTTTTT.

V is TRBV30 and J is TRBJ2-7; D remains unclear. Trimming left V 2 bases short and J 4 bases short, with 6 bases between. There are 11 residues in the CDR3. The V gene's germline CDR1 is GTSNPN and CDR2 SVGIG (reference sequence). CDR3 residues: CAWSTGYEQYF. In DNA, the CDR3 is TGTGCCTGGAGTACCGGTTACGAGCAGTACTTC.

The chain recombines TRBV14 with TRBJ1-1; D not certain. Germline values: CDR1 SGHDN, CDR2 FVKESK. CDR3 length equals 17 residues. Trimming stripped 2 bases from V and 3 bases from J, with 19 bases between. CDR3 nucleotides: TGTGCCAGCAGCCAATACAGAGTCCAGTCGAAGCACACTGAAGCTTTCTTT. Protein sequence: CASSQYRVQSKHTEAFF.

The V and J genes are TRBV5-4 and TRBJ2-2; maybe TRBD1 (6 bases). The V end lost 3 bases, the J end lost 4 bases, and 16 bases lay between the germline ends. The CDR3 contains 16 residues. CDR1 and CDR2 (germline): SGHNT, YYREEE (reference sequence). The DNA for the CDR3 is TGTGCCAGCAGCTCCCAGTGGGGGCGCAGCACCGGGGAGCTGTTTTTT. This codes for CASSSQWGRSTGELFF.

V usage is TRBV27 and J usage is TRBJ2-2; D unresolved. Germline CDR1 reads MNHEY; CDR2 reads SMNVEV (reference sequence). With 3 bases removed from V and 0 bases from J, the gap between germline ends came to 11 bases. CDR3 length: 16 residues. CDR3 DNA: TGTGCCAGCAGTTTTTCGCAGATCGCGAACACCGGGGAGCTGTTTTTT. Encoded protein: CASSFSQIANTGELFF.

This sequence joins TRBV6-6 and TRBJ2-5, with a tentative D call TRBD1 (6 bases). Germline V lookup: CDR1 MNHNY, CDR2 SVGAGI (reference sequence). V was clipped by 5 bases and J by 3 bases, with 13 bases between them. The CDR3 consists of 14 residues. The CDR3 DNA reads as TGTGCCAGCAGTAAAGCGACAGGCGAAGAGACCCAGTACTTC. This encodes CASSKATGEETQYF.

The rearrangement uses TRBV5-1 and TRBJ2-1; 8 nucleotides agree with TRBD2. V lost 5 bases and J lost 0; bases outside the gene matches: 7. CDR3 length equals 16 residues. Germline V gives CDR1 SGHRS, CDR2 YFSETQ. The CDR3 region is CASRYSGASSYNEQFF. CDR3 nucleotide sequence: TGCGCCAGCAGGTATAGCGGGGCGAGCTCCTACAATGAGCAGTTCTTC.

This chain joins TRBV6-5 and TRBJ1-5, with D perhaps matching TRBD1 (6 bases). CDR1 is MNHEY and CDR2 is SVGAGI in the germline V gene. Trimming left V 6 bases short and J 1 base short, with 7 bases between. The CDR3 extends over 13 amino acids. CDR3 amino acids: CASSGQSNQPQHF. The CDR3 region has the DNA TGTGCCAGCAGCGGACAGAGCAATCAGCCCCAGCATTTT.

The V call is TRBV5-1, the J call TRBJ1-2; TRBD1 aligns across 7 bases. The junction had 1 base not matched to a gene; V was cut back by 3 bases and J by 2 bases. The CDR3 has 13 residues. Germline V lookup: CDR1 SGHRS, CDR2 YFSETQ. DNA of the CDR3: TGCGCCAGCAGCTCACAGGGGAACTATGGCTACACCTTC. Translation: CASSSQGNYGYTF.

In its sample, this clone was seen once. The chain recombines TRBV18 with TRBJ2-3; 7 positions match TRBD1. The V and J ends lost 8 bases and 1 base, in that order; junction bases with no gene match: 3. The CDR3 is 13 residues long. Germline V CDR1 and CDR2: KGHSH, LQKENI. CDR3 in amino acids: CASRDSGTDTQYF. The CDR3, as DNA: TGTGCCAGCCGGGACAGTGGCACAGATACGCAGTATTTT. Full variable domain (remainder filled in from reference TRBV18 and TRBJ2-3): NAGVMQNPRHLVRRRGQEARLRCSPMKGHSHVYWYRQLPEEGLKFMVYLQKENIIDESGMPKERFSAEFPKEGPSILRIQQVVRGDSAAYFCASRDSGTDTQYFGPGTRLTVL.

The count of this clone is one. J is TRBJ2-7 and V is TRBV3-1 (or the pseudogene TRBV3-2); 9 bases are shared with TRBD1. Germline assignment: CDR1 LGHDT and CDR2 YNNKEL (reference sequence). J was trimmed by 3 bases and V by 4 bases; bases with no gene match: 13. The CDR3 covers 17 residues. The CDR3 loop reads CASSPRDRVSPSYEQYF. In DNA form, the CDR3 reads TGTGCCAGCAGCCCCCGGGACAGGGTTTCTCCCAGCTACGAGCAGTACTTC.

Written as DNA, the CDR3 is TGTGCCAGCAGCTTAGGAGACAGGCTGAGCACAGATACGCAGTATTTT. Translated, it gives CASSLGDRLSTDTQYF. The chain carries TRBV7-2 and TRBJ2-3, with a tentative D call TRBD1 (6 bases). The germline V and J ends were trimmed by 1 base and 0 bases, with 11 bases remaining between them. From germline, CDR1 is SGHTA and CDR2 FQGNSA. The length of the CDR3 is 16 residues.

The chain employs TRBV11-2 and TRBJ2-1, with 7 bases lining up with TRBD2. Germline V gene lookup returns CDR1 SGHAT and CDR2 FQNNGV. The CDR3 extends over 14 amino acids. With 4 bases clipped from V and 6 bases from J, the junction kept 6 bases outside the gene matches. CDR3 DNA sequence: TGTGCCAGCAGCTCGCGACTAGCCGGCAATGAGCAGTTCTTC. The encoded protein is CASSSRLAGNEQFF.

This chain joins TRBV6-5 and TRBJ1-1; no definite D call. The V end lost 6 bases, the J end lost 5 bases, and 16 bases lay between the germline ends. In germline, CDR1 is MNHEY, CDR2 SVGAGI. This CDR3 is 14 amino acids long. CDR3 residues: CASSRREGETEAFF. The CDR3 DNA reads TGTGCCAGCAGCCGGCGGGAGGGCGAAACTGAAGCTTTCTTT.

The chain links TRBV2 to TRBJ1-1; unclear D gene. The CDR3 loop spans 14 amino acids. The germline CDR1 and CDR2 sequences are SNHLY and FYNNEI. V shed 8 bases and J shed 1 base, with 14 bases lying between them. The CDR3 bases are TGTGCCAGCCACTCGGGAGGGAGGAACACTGAAGCTTTCTTT. Protein: CASHSGGRNTEAFF.